These T cell receptor beta chains were read from a single sample in a study of T cell responses to AZD1222 COVID-19 vaccine. TCRdb keeps only in-frame clones here, not all; method: immunoSEQ multiplex PCR. The sample holds 140,000 to 150,000 clones, around 85% seen once. Source: peripheral blood, taken on day 0 of AZD1222 vaccination. The source of these receptors is an adult in good health. Both conserved end residues are part of each CDR3. Each record gives: V gene, J gene, clone size, CDR3 protein. The size field is filled for only some rows; it gives once, few, many or a size class.

TRBV29-1	TRBJ1-1	.	CSEGNQAFF
TRBV5-4	TRBJ2-1	once	CASSRGAILGGEQFF
TRBV4-1	TRBJ2-7	.	CASSHQGASYF
TRBV18	TRBJ2-1	.	CASSPPLAESYNEQFF
TRBV5-6	TRBJ2-3	.	CASSFRGADTQYF
TRBV2	TRBJ1-5	.	CASSENRESSYGTFNQPQHF
TRBV28	TRBJ1-1	once	CASSELQGVNTEAFF
TRBV5-1	TRBJ2-7	once	CASSLEGGLAGYEQYF
TRBV25-1	TRBJ2-3	.	CASSDGQGSTDTQYF
TRBV4-1	TRBJ1-5	.	CASSQAQQGGDQPQHF
TRBV25-1	TRBJ2-7	.	CASSATGKAGEQYF
TRBV30	TRBJ1-1	.	CAWGSHVGTEAFF
TRBV12-5	TRBJ2-5	.	CASGPRTTGETQYF
TRBV3-1/TRBV3-2	TRBJ2-1	.	CASSAQVVPSPYNEQFF
TRBV6-5	TRBJ2-2	once	CASIRANRAGELFF
TRBV5-5	TRBJ2-2	once	CASSLDRASTGELFF
TRBV6-5	TRBJ2-3	.	CASSYKGRTDTQYF
TRBV30	TRBJ1-2	few	CAWSRGLSGYGYTF
TRBV2	TRBJ1-2	once	CASSPSGDVYGYTF
TRBV30	TRBJ2-3	.	CARGGASVDLNTQYF
TRBV6-5	TRBJ1-2	.	CASTERAGNYGYTF
TRBV7-2	TRBJ2-2	.	CASSRSATGELFF
TRBV28	TRBJ2-6	.	CASSVPTPSGANVLTF
TRBV6-5	TRBJ1-1	.	CASRPDRDWTEAFF
TRBV5-1	TRBJ1-2	.	CASSLVSNYGYTF
TRBV19	TRBJ1-5	few	CASSGNRDQPQHF
TRBV27	TRBJ1-5	.	CASSLPGAGQPQHF
TRBV14	TRBJ1-5	few	CASSGGGNQPQHF
TRBV6-5	TRBJ1-5	.	CASSYVGTGLEPQHF
TRBV10-3	TRBJ1-2	.	CAISADRAGYGYTF
TRBV5-1	TRBJ2-5	once	CASSLPMTGVAETQYF
TRBV19	TRBJ2-3	.	CATSSTDTQYF
TRBV7-7	TRBJ2-7	once	CASSTLGGEQYF
TRBV19	TRBJ1-4	.	CASSTIMTNEKLFF
TRBV7-6	TRBJ2-5	.	CASSLGRTQETQYF
TRBV11-2	TRBJ1-2	.	CASSYPGDGYTF
TRBV6-5	TRBJ2-5	.	CATRGIGETQYF
TRBV7-2	TRBJ1-1	.	CASSSRVLEAFF
TRBV5-1	TRBJ1-1	once	CASSPRGLDTEAFF
TRBV5-1	TRBJ2-1	.	CASSGIAGVGNEQFF
TRBV5-1	TRBJ1-3	.	CASSPVGLGPGNTIYF
TRBV28	TRBJ2-1	few	CASSPLGQGSYNEQFF
TRBV6-5	TRBJ2-1	.	CASSYLEGYEQFF
TRBV3-1/TRBV3-2	TRBJ2-3	.	CASSHLLAGGPQDTQYF
TRBV10-3	TRBJ2-7	.	CATVDRGAYEQYF